The 17 T cell receptor beta chains below come from one sample, sequenced in a study of Ad26.COV2.S vaccination and SARS-CoV-2 variants (dated by TCRdb to about 2021). Sample treatment or condition, as interpreted from the label and publication: approximately 18 received Ad26.COV2.S at low or high dose, single or two shots; 5 received placebo; per-sample allocation not given. Repertoires of vaccine and placebo recipients were sequenced from samples taken on day 63 after the first injection. The protocol used for the library was the immunoSEQ multiplex PCR assay. The clones in this table, taken by TCRdb from immuneACCESS, are in-frame only. Not every clone is retained; where verified, under half of the shortfall comes from an unresolved V gene, and the cause of the rest is unknown. A total of 250,000 to 300,000 clones appear in this sample, 80% to 90% of them only once. About 3.6% of the sample comes from the top ten.

This specimen was peripheral blood, taken in a trial of Ad26.COV2.S vaccine versus placebo. The receptors were gathered from a person aged 18-65 years who received the Ad26.COV2.S COVID-19 vaccine or a placebo.

This clone was observed once. V gene TRBV5-5 combines with J gene TRBJ1-1, with D possibly TRBD1 on 6 matching bases. This CDR3 comprises 15 residues. V gave up 2 bases and J gave up 4 bases, with 15 bases separating them. Germline CDR1 SGHKS, CDR2 YYEKEE (reference sequence). CDR3 region: CASSFSGDIGTEAFF. The CDR3 coding sequence is TGTGCCAGCAGCTTCTCAGGGGACATCGGCACTGAAGCTTTCTTT.

This clone was recorded only once. J is TRBJ2-5 and V is TRBV5-5, with TRBD1 identical over 7 bases. This CDR3 region has 14 residues. Germline V CDR1 and CDR2: SGHKS, YYEKEE (reference sequence). V lost 2 bases to trimming and J lost 5 bases; unmatched junction nucleotides: 6. In DNA form, the CDR3 reads TGTGCCAGCAGCTTAGGGACAGTACGGGAGACCCAGTACTTC. It is translated as CASSLGTVRETQYF.

The gene calls are TRBV27 and TRBJ2-7; possibly TRBD1 or TRBD2 for D (5 bases each). CDR1 and CDR2 (germline): MNHEY, SMNVEV (reference sequence). The CDR3 contains 13 residues. V lost 6 bases and J 2 bases, leaving 11 bases between the germline ends. The DNA for the CDR3 is TGTGCCAGCAGGGCCGGGGCGACCTACGAGCAGTACTTC. Translating it yields CASRAGATYEQYF.

This sequence joins TRBV7-2 and TRBJ2-7; 8 bases fit TRBD1. The CDR3 has 14 amino acids. The junction had 3 bases not matched to a gene; V was cut back by 3 bases and J by 2 bases. Germline lookup yields CDR1 SGHTA and CDR2 FQGNSA. DNA of the CDR3: TGTGCCAGCAGCTTGCAGGGGGCGACCTACGAGCAGTACTTC. Translation: CASSLQGATYEQYF.

The chain combines TRBV7-9 with TRBJ2-5, with D maybe TRBD2 (5 bases). CDR1 is SEHNR, CDR2 FQNEAQ, per germline (reference sequence). V lost 4 bases and J lost 5, with 17 bases in between. The CDR3 has 15 amino acids. The CDR3 DNA reads TGTGCCAGCAGCTATTCCCGGGATGCCGGGGAGACCCAGTACTTC. This encodes CASSYSRDAGETQYF.

The gene calls are TRBV12-3 or TRBV12-4 and TRBJ2-4; 9 bases agree with TRBD1. This CDR3 is 12 amino acids long. Trimming cost V 4 bases and J 8 bases; bases outside gene matches: 0. This CDR3 is CASSYRGHIQYF. For the CDR3, the DNA is TGTGCCAGCAGTTACAGGGGGCACATTCAGTACTTC.

The chain is built from TRBV10-3 and TRBJ1-1; no clear D gene. V was cut by 0 bases and J by 4 bases, with 9 bases left in between. The CDR3 is 14 amino acids. The germline gives CDR1 ENHRY, CDR2 SYGVKD. CDR3 sequence reads: CAISESGRGTEAFF. For the CDR3, the DNA is TGTGCCATCAGTGAGTCAGGGAGAGGCACTGAAGCTTTCTTT.

V usage is TRBV2 and J usage is TRBJ2-2, with 14 bases lining up with TRBD2. V lost 5 bases to trimming and J lost 5 bases; unmatched junction nucleotides: 1. CDR3 size: 15 residues. Germline values: CDR1 SNHLY, CDR2 FYNNEI. As DNA, the CDR3 is TGTGCCAGCAGTCGACTAGCGGGAGGGACCGGGGAGCTGTTTTTT. Its translation: CASSRLAGGTGELFF.

The chain recombines TRBV14 with TRBJ2-7, with TRBD2 identical over 7 bases. The J segment lost 2 bases and the V segment lost 4 bases, leaving 8 bases of the junction unmatched. The germline V gene has CDR1 SGHDN and CDR2 FVKESK. This CDR3 contains 15 residues. CDR3 sequence (DNA): TGTGCCAGCAGCCGTTATGTGGGGGGGGCCTACGAGCAGTACTTC. It specifies CASSRYVGGAYEQYF.

The chain combines TRBV7-6 with TRBJ2-3; 10 bases fit TRBD2. In germline, CDR1 is SGHVS, CDR2 FNYEAQ. This CDR3 region has 15 residues. V lost 1 base and J lost 5; bases outside the gene matches: 3. This chain's CDR3 is CASSLGTSGEDTQYF. Here the CDR3 DNA reads TGTGCCAGCAGCTTAGGGACTAGCGGTGAAGATACGCAGTATTTT. Filled out from reference TRBV7-6 and TRBJ2-3, the complete variable domain reads GAGVSQSPRYKVTKRGQDVALRCDPISGHVSLYWYRQALGQGPEFLTYFNYEAQQDKSGLPNDRFSAERPEGSISTLTIQRTEQRDSAMYRCASSLGTSGEDTQYFGPGTRLTVL.

This rearrangement joins TRBV11-2 to TRBJ2-3, with a weak D call TRBD2 (5 bases). Germline CDR1 reads SGHAT; CDR2 reads FQNNGV. CDR3 length: 18 amino acids. Trimming stripped 6 bases from V and 0 bases from J, with 22 bases between. DNA of the CDR3: TGTGCCAGCAGATCGGACGGAGGACTTTATCTTAGCACAGATACGCAGTATTTT. Translation: CASRSDGGLYLSTDTQYF.

The chain recombines TRBV7-2 with TRBJ1-1, with no clear D. Germline values: CDR1 SGHTA, CDR2 FQGNSA. The CDR3 has 14 amino acids. V dropped 0 bases and J dropped 2 bases, with 7 bases sitting between them. CDR3 DNA: TGTGCCAGCAGCTTAGCGAGGGAAAACACTGAAGCTTTCTTT. It is translated as CASSLARENTEAFF.

V gene TRBV2 combines with J gene TRBJ2-7; D gene unclear. This CDR3 region has 13 residues. The germline V gene has CDR1 SNHLY and CDR2 FYNNEI. The germline V and J ends were trimmed by 7 bases and 3 bases, with 13 bases remaining between them. Here the CDR3 reads CASNPPNSYEQYF. Written as DNA, the CDR3 is TGTGCCAGCAACCCACCTAACAGCTACGAGCAGTACTTC.

The genes are TRBV19 and TRBJ2-3, with unresolved D. Trimming cost V 5 bases and J 4 bases, with 10 bases left between them. CDR3 length: 13 residues. CDR1 and CDR2 from the germline V gene are LNHDA and SQIVND (reference sequence). The DNA for the CDR3 is TGTGCCAGTAGTCAAGACTCCCCAGATACGCAGTATTTT. This translates into CASSQDSPDTQYF.

The genes are TRBV12-3 or TRBV12-4 and TRBJ1-3; D is ambiguous. This CDR3 spans 13 amino acids. Trimming stripped 5 bases from V and 4 bases from J, with 9 bases between. The CDR3 sequence is CASSPGMGNTIYF. CDR3 sequence (DNA): TGTGCCAGCAGTCCCGGGATGGGAAACACCATATATTTT.

This chain uses TRBV4-2 with TRBJ1-6; 8 positions agree with TRBD1. The CDR3 is 16 residues long. The V and J ends lost 3 bases and 7 bases, in that order; junction bases with no gene match: 8. Looked up from germline, CDR1 is LGHNA and CDR2 is YNFKEQ. CDR3 protein: CASSHTEGDRNSPLHF. In DNA, the CDR3 is TGTGCCAGCAGCCATACTGAAGGGGACAGGAATTCACCCCTCCACTTT.

The V call is TRBV30, the J call TRBJ2-7, with 7 bases that match TRBD1. Per the germline V gene, CDR1 is GTSNPN and CDR2 is SVGIG (reference sequence). The CDR3 has 15 amino acids. V shed 3 bases, J shed 2 bases, and the junction held 10 bases outside the gene matches. CDR3 in amino acids: CAWRPIGQAPYEQYF. The CDR3 bases are TGTGCCTGGAGGCCAATAGGACAGGCGCCCTACGAGCAGTACTTC.